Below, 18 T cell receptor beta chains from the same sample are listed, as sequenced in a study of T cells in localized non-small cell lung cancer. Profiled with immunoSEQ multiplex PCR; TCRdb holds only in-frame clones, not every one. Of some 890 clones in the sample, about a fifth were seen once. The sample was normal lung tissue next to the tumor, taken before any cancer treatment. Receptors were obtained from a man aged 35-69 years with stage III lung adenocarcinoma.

This CDR3 is CASYREQYTTEAFF. For the CDR3, the DNA is TGTGCCAGCTACCGTGAACAATACACCACTGAAGCTTTCTTT. The chain combines TRBV6-8 with TRBJ1-1, with unresolved D. Germline assignment: CDR1 MNHGY and CDR2 SAAAGT. The CDR3 extends over 14 amino acids. Trimming took off 8 bases at V and 4 bases at J, with 17 bases between the two ends.

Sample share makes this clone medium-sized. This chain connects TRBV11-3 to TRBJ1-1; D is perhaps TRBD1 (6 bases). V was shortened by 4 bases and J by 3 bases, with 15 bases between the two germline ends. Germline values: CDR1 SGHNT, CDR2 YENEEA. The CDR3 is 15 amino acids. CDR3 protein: CASSSTGRGYTEAFF. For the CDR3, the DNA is TGTGCCAGCAGCTCAACAGGGAGGGGGTACACTGAAGCTTTCTTT.

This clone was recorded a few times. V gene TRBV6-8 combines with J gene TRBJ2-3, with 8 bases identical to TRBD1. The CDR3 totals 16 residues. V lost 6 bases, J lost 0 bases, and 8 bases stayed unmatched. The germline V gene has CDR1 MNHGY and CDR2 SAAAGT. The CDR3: CASSPQGTGSTDTQYF. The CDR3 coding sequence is TGTGCCAGCAGCCCCCAGGGGACAGGTAGCACAGATACGCAGTATTTT.

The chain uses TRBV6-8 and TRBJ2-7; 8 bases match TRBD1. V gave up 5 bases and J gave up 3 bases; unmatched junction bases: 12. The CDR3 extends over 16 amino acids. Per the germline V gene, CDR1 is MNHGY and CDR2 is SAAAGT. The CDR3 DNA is TGTGCCAGCAGTGGGGGAGGACAGGGAGGCATCTACGAGCAGTACTTC. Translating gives CASSGGGQGGIYEQYF.

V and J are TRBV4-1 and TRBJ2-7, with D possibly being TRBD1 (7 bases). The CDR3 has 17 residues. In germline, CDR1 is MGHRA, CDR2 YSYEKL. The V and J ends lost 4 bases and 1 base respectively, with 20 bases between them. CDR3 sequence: CASSLGLGTVDSYEQYF. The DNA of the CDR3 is TGCGCCAGCAGCCTGGGACTCGGGACAGTGGATTCCTACGAGCAGTACTTC.

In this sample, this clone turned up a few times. This chain's CDR3 is CASSPGTSGGPTQFF. The CDR3 DNA reads as TGTGCCAGCAGTCCCGGGACTAGCGGGGGCCCGACGCAGTTCTTC. V gene TRBV11-3 combines with J gene TRBJ2-1; TRBD2 matches at 14 bases. Germline V gene data show CDR1 as SGHNT and CDR2 as YENEEA. The CDR3 runs 15 residues. V lost 6 bases, J lost 12 bases, and 10 bases stayed unmatched.

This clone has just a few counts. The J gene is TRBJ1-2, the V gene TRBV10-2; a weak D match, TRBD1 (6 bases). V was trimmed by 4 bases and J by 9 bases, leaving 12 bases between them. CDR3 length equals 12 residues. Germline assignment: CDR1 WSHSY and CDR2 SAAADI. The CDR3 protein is CASSGTDTSYTF. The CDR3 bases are TGCGCCAGCAGTGGGACAGATACTAGCTACACCTTC.

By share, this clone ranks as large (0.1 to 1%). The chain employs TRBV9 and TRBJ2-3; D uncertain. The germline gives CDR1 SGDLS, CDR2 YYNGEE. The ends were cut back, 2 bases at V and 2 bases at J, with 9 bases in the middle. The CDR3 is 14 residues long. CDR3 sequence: CASSVNTATDTQYF. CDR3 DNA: TGTGCCAGCAGCGTCAATACTGCCACAGATACGCAGTATTTT.

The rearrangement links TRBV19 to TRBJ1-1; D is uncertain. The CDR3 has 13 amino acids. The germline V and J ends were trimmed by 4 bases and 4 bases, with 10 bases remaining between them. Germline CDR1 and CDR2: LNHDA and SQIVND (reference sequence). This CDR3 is CASSKARGTEAFF. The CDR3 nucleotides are TGTGCCAGTAGTAAGGCCCGGGGCACTGAAGCTTTCTTT.

The CDR3 here is CASSPTSGRRDEQFF. Written as DNA, the CDR3 is TGTGCCAGCTCACCAACTAGCGGGAGGAGGGATGAGCAGTTCTTC. This rearrangement joins TRBV18 to TRBJ2-1, with 12 bases identical to TRBD2. This CDR3 comprises 15 residues. CDR1 and CDR2 (germline): KGHSH, LQKENI. J lost 8 bases, V lost 2 bases, and 4 bases had no gene match.

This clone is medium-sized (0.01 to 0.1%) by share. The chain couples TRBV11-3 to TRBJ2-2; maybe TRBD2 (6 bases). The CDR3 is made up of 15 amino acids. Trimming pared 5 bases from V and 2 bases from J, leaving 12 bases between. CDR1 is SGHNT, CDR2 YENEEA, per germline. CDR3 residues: CASSPRRDNTGELFF. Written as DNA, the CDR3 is TGTGCCAGCAGCCCTCGGCGGGATAACACCGGGGAGCTGTTTTTT.

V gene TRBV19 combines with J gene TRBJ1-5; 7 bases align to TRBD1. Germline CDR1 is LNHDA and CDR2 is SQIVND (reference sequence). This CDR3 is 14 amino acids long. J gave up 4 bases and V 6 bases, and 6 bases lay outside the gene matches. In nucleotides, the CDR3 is TGTGCCAGTAGCCCAGGGGGGAGAAATCAGCCCCAGCATTTT. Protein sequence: CASSPGGRNQPQHF.

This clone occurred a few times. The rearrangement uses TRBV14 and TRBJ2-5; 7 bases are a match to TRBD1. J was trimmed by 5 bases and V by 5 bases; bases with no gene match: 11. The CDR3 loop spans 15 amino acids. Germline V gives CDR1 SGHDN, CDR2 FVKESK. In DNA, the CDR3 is TGTGCCAGCAGCGGTACGGGACAGCTTTGGGAGACCCAGTACTTC. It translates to CASSGTGQLWETQYF.

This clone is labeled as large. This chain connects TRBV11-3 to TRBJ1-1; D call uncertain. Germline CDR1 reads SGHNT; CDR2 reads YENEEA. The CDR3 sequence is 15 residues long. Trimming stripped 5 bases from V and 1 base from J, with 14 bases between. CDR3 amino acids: CASSLLSRSNTEAFF. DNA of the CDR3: TGTGCCAGCAGCCTTCTCTCTCGGTCGAACACTGAAGCTTTCTTT.

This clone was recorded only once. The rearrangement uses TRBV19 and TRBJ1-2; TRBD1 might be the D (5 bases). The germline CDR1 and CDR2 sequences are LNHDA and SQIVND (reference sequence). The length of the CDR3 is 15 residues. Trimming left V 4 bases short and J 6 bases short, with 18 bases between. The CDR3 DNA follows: TGTGCCAGTAGTAACTTAGCCGGGGGATCGGATGGCTACACCTTC. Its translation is CASSNLAGGSDGYTF.

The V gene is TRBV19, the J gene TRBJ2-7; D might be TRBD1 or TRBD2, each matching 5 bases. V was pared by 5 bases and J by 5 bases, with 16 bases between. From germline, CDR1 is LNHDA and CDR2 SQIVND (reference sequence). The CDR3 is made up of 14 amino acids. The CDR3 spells CASSPSGRSNEQYF. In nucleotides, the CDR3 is TGTGCCAGTAGTCCATCGGGACGGTCAAACGAGCAGTACTTC. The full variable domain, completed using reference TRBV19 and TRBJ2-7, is DGGITQSPKYLFRKEGQNVTLSCEQNLNHDAMYWYRQDPGQGLRLIYYSQIVNDFQKGDIAEGYSVSREKKESFPLTVTSAQKNPTAFYLCASSPSGRSNEQYFGPGTRLTVT.

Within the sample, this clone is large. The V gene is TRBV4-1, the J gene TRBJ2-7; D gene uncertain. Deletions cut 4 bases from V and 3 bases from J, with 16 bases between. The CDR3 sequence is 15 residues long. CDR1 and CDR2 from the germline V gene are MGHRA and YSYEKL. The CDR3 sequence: CASSPQEQTFYEQYF. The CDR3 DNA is TGCGCCAGCAGCCCCCAGGAACAGACTTTCTACGAGCAGTACTTC.

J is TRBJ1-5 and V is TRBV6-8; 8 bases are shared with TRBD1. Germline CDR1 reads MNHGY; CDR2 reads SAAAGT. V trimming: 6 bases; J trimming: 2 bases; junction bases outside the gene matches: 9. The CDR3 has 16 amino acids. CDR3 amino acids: CASSQIGQGGNQPQHF. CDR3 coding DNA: TGTGCCAGCAGCCAAATAGGACAGGGAGGCAATCAGCCCCAGCATTTT.